These T cell receptor beta chains were read from a single sample in a study of blood T cell repertoires in COVID-19. Generated by immunoSEQ multiplex PCR, the TCRdb table keeps only in-frame clones and is missing some. Seen here are 60,000 or so clones, around three quarters observed once, and the top ten hold roughly 3.2%. Source material: peripheral blood. All receptors derive from a man between 60 and 75 years old with acute or convalescent COVID-19. Both conserved end residues are part of each CDR3. The D gene is left open where the match is weak. Rows may omit the clone size; those that give it use once, few, many or a size class.

>15|TRBV5-1|once|TRBD2|TRBJ2-1
TGCGCCAGCAGCTTGTTTGCGGGGGGGAACAATGAGCAGTTCTTC
CASSLFAGGNNEQFF
>13|TRBV7-9|-|-|TRBJ1-6
TGTGCCAGCAGCTTCCTTCTGTCGGCACCCCTCCACTTT
CASSFLLSAPLHF
>11|TRBV6-5|once|-|TRBJ1-1
TGTGCCAGCAGCCCGAGGGCGGAAGCTTTCTTT
CASSPRAEAFF
>14|TRBV6-1|-|TRBD1|TRBJ2-1
TGTGCCAGCAGTGAAGCCATTCCTCGACAGGGCCAGTTCTTC
CASSEAIPRQGQFF
>14|TRBV7-3|-|TRBD1|TRBJ1-1
TGTGCCAGCAGCTCGACAGGGGCTAACACTGAAGCTTTCTTT
CASSSTGANTEAFF
>20|TRBV21-1|-|-|TRBJ2-6
TGTGCCAGCAGCACCCCCAAGGAGGGACAGGCCGACTCTGGGGCCAACGTCCTGACTTTC
CASSTPKEGQADSGANVLTF
>14|TRBV5-1|-|TRBD1|TRBJ1-2
TGCGCCAGCAGCTTAGATCAGGGGGCCTATGGCTACACCTTC
CASSLDQGAYGYTF
>14|TRBV2|-|TRBD1|TRBJ1-1
TGTGCCAGCAGTCAGACAGGGGGCCGGACTGAAGCTTTCTTT
CASSQTGGRTEAFF
>13|TRBV7-2|-|-|TRBJ1-1
TGTGCCAGCAGCTTACAGGGGCGGACTGAAGCTTTCTTT
CASSLQGRTEAFF
>13|TRBV7-3|-|TRBD1|TRBJ2-2
TGTGCCAGCAGCCAGACAGGGACCGGGGAGCTGTTTTTT
CASSQTGTGELFF
>15|TRBV19|-|TRBD1|TRBJ1-1
TGTGCCAGTAACAAATGGACAGGGCTGAACACTGAAGCTTTCTTT
CASNKWTGLNTEAFF
>15|TRBV7-3|-|-|TRBJ2-3
TGTGCCAGCAGCTTATTGGCTAGGGGGGGAGATACGCAGTATTTT
CASSLLARGGDTQYF
>13|TRBV12-3/TRBV12-4|-|TRBD1|TRBJ1-2
TGTGCCAGCAGACGGACAGGGAACTATGGCTACACCTTC
CASRRTGNYGYTF
>14|TRBV5-1|-|TRBD1|TRBJ2-3
TGCGCCAGCAGCCGCGGACAGGGCACAGATACGCAGTATTTT
CASSRGQGTDTQYF
>14|TRBV24-1|-|-|TRBJ1-5
TGTGCCACCAGTGATAATTCTTACAATCAGCCCCAGCATTTT
CATSDNSYNQPQHF
>15|TRBV2|-|-|TRBJ2-3
TGTGCCAGCAGTGAGTGGAGAACTTCAATAGATACGCAGTATTTT
CASSEWRTSIDTQYF
>13|TRBV24-1|-|-|TRBJ2-7
TGTGCCACCAGTGGTGAGGGGGTCTACGAGCAGTACTTC
CATSGEGVYEQYF
>15|TRBV27|-|TRBD1|TRBJ2-7
TGTGCCAGCAGGTTAGGGGGCGGGTCCACCGACGAGCAGTACTTC
CASRLGGGSTDEQYF
>13|TRBV6-6|-|-|TRBJ1-5
TGTGCCAGCAGGGGGCAAAGCAATCAGCCCCAGCATTTT
CASRGQSNQPQHF
>14|TRBV7-3|-|-|TRBJ2-1
TGTGCCAGCAGCCAGACAGAAACCTACAATGAGCAGTTCTTC
CASSQTETYNEQFF
>13|TRBV5-1|-|-|TRBJ2-3
TGCGCCAGCAGCTTGGCGCTCGGAGATACGCAGTATTTT
CASSLALGDTQYF
>16|TRBV7-2|-|-|TRBJ2-5
TGTGCCAGCACCCTAAGCCGCTCTACCCATGTAGAGACCCAGTACTTC
CASTLSRSTHVETQYF
>14|TRBV7-3|-|-|TRBJ2-1
TGTGCCAGCAGCTTAACTGACAGGCTGGGGGAGCAGTTCTTC
CASSLTDRLGEQFF
>14|TRBV28|-|TRBD2|TRBJ2-5
TGTGCCAGCAGTTCTCAGCGGGGCAGTAGGGCCCAGTACTTC
CASSSQRGSRAQYF
>14|TRBV28|-|TRBD1|TRBJ2-5
TGTGCCAGCAGACCGGGACAGCCCGTTGGGACCCAGTACTTC
CASRPGQPVGTQYF
>13|TRBV14|-|-|TRBJ1-2
TGTGCCAGCAGCCCCCACACCAGCTATGGCTACACCTTC
CASSPHTSYGYTF
>13|TRBV5-4|-|-|TRBJ2-3
TGTGCCAGCAGCTTGGAATACACAGATACGCAGTATTTT
CASSLEYTDTQYF
>15|TRBV19|-|TRBD1|TRBJ1-2
TGTGCCAGTAGTATTGACAGGGGAGGCGACTATGGCTACACCTTC
CASSIDRGGDYGYTF
>20|TRBV21-1|-|-|TRBJ2-3
TGTGCCAGCAGCGTCACAGTAAAGGTCCCTAATCCCAAAACCACAGATACGCAGTATTTT
CASSVTVKVPNPKTTDTQYF
>16|TRBV28|-|TRBD1|TRBJ1-2
TGTGCCAGCAGTTTATCGGCAGGGGGACCGGGGGATGGCTACACCTTC
CASSLSAGGPGDGYTF
>14|TRBV4-1|-|TRBD1|TRBJ1-2
TGCGCCAGCAGCCAAAGCGGACAGGGCTATGGCTACACCTTC
CASSQSGQGYGYTF
>17|TRBV5-1|few|TRBD1|TRBJ1-2
TGCGCCAGCAGCTTAGGATTCGACAGGGACAGAGGCTATGGCTACACCTTC
CASSLGFDRDRGYGYTF
>14|TRBV27|-|TRBD1|TRBJ1-2
TGTGCCAGCAGTTTAAGGACAGGGGATTATGGCTACACCTTC
CASSLRTGDYGYTF
>13|TRBV12-3/TRBV12-4|-|-|TRBJ2-5
TGTGCCACCGCACGGGGCGGGGAAGAGACCCAGTACTTC
CATARGGEETQYF
>12|TRBV12-3/TRBV12-4|-|-|TRBJ2-1
TGTGCCAGCAGTTCGCTATACAATGAGCAGTTCTTC
CASSSLYNEQFF
>12|TRBV7-9|-|TRBD1|TRBJ1-6
TGTGCCTCCGGGACAGGGAATTCACCCCTCCACTTT
CASGTGNSPLHF
>13|TRBV6-4|-|-|TRBJ1-1
TGTGCCAGCAGTGACAGGGGGGGCACTGAAGCTTTCTTT
CASSDRGGTEAFF
>14|TRBV7-2|medium-sized|-|TRBJ1-6
TGTGCCAGCAGCTTAGTACAGGGAACTTCACCCCTCCACTTT
CASSLVQGTSPLHF
>17|TRBV7-9|-|TRBD2|TRBJ2-3
TGTGCCAGCAGCTTAGGACGAGAGCGGGGGGAGATAGATACGCAGTATTTT
CASSLGRERGEIDTQYF
>16|TRBV7-3|-|TRBD1|TRBJ2-2
TGTGCCAGCAGCTTAGCCGGGACAGCGAACACCGGGGAGCTGTTTTTT
CASSLAGTANTGELFF
>14|TRBV5-1|-|-|TRBJ1-1
TGCGCCAGCAGCAACGGGAACATGAACACTGAAGCTTTCTTT
CASSNGNMNTEAFF
>14|TRBV7-9|-|TRBD2|TRBJ2-5
TGTGCCAGCAGCTTACTAGCGGGGCAAGAGACCCAGTACTTC
CASSLLAGQETQYF
>15|TRBV19|-|-|TRBJ1-5
TGTGCCAGTTCTAGGGACAAGGGGTCCAATCAGCCCCAGCATTTT
CASSRDKGSNQPQHF
>13|TRBV10-3|-|-|TRBJ1-1
TGTGCCATCAGTGAAAGGGGTGCCTCAGAAGCTTTCTTT
CAISERGASEAFF
>18|TRBV7-3|-|TRBD1|TRBJ1-5
TGTGCCAGCAAAGGGCCGGGACAGTTCAATTTTAGCAATCAGCCCCAGCATTTT
CASKGPGQFNFSNQPQHF
>15|TRBV11-2|-|-|TRBJ2-2
TGTGCCAGCAGCCCACCTAGGACAAGGACCGGGGAGCTGTTTTTT
CASSPPRTRTGELFF